The T cell receptor beta chain described here comes from a study of beta chain features in type 1 diabetes. This clone was found a few times. Its antigen is as yet unknown. Points from the study as a whole: Shortening of TCRB CDR3s, moderate but significant, appeared in all four CD4+ subsets of Type 1 diabetes patients.

This CDR3 contains 17 residues. Germline CDR1 reads SGHTA; CDR2 reads FQGNSA. V was pared by 3 bases and J by 7 bases, with 12 bases of the junction left unmatched. The isolated RNA, all of it, was reverse transcribed, so expressed TCRB transcripts were what got sequenced. TCRdb keeps only in-frame clones here, not all; method: immunoSEQ multiplex PCR. This sample has 600,000 to 750,000 clones, with 12% found just once. The sample consisted of naive CD4+ T cells from blood. This receptor was taken from a man aged 25 to 40 with type 1 diabetes. V and J are TRBV7-2 and TRBJ1-2; TRBD1 agrees at 12 bases. Here the CDR3 reads CASSFSLRDRGQSGYTF. In DNA form, the CDR3 reads TGTGCCAGCAGCTTCTCACTCCGGGACAGGGGGCAAAGTGGCTACACCTTC. Variable domain in full (rest from reference TRBV7-2 and TRBJ1-2): GAGVSQSPSNKVTEKGKDVELRCDPISGHTALYWYRQSLGQGLEFLIYFQGNSAPDKSGLPSDRFSAERTGGSVSTLTIQRTQQEDSAVYLCASSFSLRDRGQSGYTFGSGTRLTVV.